The clone carrying this T cell receptor beta chain has a count of ten or more. The antigen is not known. There are 15 residues in the CDR3. Germline CDR1 DFQATT, CDR2 SNEGSKA (reference sequence). The trim removed 3 bases at V and 4 bases at J, leaving 7 bases unmatched. This record comes from a study of T cells in Graves' hyperthyroidism and ophthalmopathy. Study outcomes and limitations: Appearing also in blood were most of the thyroid clonotypes expanded above 0.001.

Regions amplified from RNA transcripts were the TCR beta CDR3 regions. RT-PCR in the first round (using the HTBI primer set) targeted the TCR CDR3. TCRdb passed the multiplex PCR reads through MiXCR, listing each CDR3 protein once. Among 350,000 to 450,000 distinct CDR3 sequences, 11% to 15% were seen once, and the ten largest hold 25% to 30%. The sample was blood. The chain carries TRBV20-1 and TRBJ2-3; 10 bases agree with TRBD2. The receptor's source is a man aged 45-60 years with Graves' ophthalmopathy. This CDR3 is CSASSLAGVSDTQYF. CDR3 nucleotide sequence: TGCAGTGCTAGCTCGCTAGCGGGAGTGTCAGATACGCAGTATTTT.